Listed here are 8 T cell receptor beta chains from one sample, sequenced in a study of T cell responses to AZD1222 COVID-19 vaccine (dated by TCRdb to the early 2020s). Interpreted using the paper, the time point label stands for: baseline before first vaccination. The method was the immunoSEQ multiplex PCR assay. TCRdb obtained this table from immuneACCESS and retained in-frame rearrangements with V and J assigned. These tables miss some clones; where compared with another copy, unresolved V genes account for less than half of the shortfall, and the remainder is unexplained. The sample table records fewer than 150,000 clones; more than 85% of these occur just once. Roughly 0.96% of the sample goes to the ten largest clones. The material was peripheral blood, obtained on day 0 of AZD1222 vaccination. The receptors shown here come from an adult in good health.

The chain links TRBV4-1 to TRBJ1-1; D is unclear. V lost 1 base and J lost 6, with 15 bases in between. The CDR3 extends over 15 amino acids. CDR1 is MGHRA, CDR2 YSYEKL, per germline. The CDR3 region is CASSQVSTGNAEAFF. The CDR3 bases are TGCGCCAGCAGCCAAGTCTCGACTGGGAATGCTGAAGCTTTCTTT.

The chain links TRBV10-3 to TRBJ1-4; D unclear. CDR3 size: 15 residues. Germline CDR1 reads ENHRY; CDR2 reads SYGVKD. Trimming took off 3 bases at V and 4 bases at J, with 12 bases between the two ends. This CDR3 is CAISDPGRVNEKLFF. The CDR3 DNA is TGTGCCATCAGTGACCCCGGAAGGGTTAATGAAAAACTGTTTTTT.

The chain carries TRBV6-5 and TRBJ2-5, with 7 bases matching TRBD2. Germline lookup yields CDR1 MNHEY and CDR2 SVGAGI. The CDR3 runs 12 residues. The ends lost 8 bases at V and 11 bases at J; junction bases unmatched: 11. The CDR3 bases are TGTGCCAGCGGCTCGCGAGCGGGACGACAGTACTTC. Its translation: CASGSRAGRQYF.

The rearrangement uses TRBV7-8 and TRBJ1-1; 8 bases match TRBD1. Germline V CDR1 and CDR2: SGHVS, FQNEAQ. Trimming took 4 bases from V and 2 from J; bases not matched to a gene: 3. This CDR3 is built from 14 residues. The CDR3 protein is CASSYRGGNTEAFF. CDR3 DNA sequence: TGTGCCAGCAGCTACAGGGGGGGAAACACTGAAGCTTTCTTT.

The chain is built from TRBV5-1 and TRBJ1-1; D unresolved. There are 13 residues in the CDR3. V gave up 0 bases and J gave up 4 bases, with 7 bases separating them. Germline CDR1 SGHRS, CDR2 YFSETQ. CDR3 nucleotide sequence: TGCGCCAGCAGCTTGGGGGATCCCACTGAAGCTTTCTTT. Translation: CASSLGDPTEAFF.

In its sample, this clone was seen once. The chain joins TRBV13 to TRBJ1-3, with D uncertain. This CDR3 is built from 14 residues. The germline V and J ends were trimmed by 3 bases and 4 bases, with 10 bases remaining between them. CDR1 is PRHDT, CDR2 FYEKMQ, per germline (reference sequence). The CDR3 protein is CASSFRTEGNTIYF. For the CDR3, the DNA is TGTGCCAGCAGCTTCCGGACCGAAGGAAACACCATATATTTT.

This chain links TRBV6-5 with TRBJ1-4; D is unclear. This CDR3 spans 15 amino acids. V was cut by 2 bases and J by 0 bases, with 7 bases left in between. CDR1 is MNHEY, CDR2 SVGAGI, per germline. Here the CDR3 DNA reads TGTGCCAGCAGTTACAGGCCTGCAACTAATGAAAAACTGTTTTTT. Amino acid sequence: CASSYRPATNEKLFF.

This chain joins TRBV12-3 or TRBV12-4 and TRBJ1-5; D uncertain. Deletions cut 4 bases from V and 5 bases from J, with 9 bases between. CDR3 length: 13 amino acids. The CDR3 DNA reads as TGTGCCAGCAGTTGGGCGGGAGATCAGCCCCAGCATTTT. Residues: CASSWAGDQPQHF.